The following is a T cell receptor (beta chain) sequence with its context. Its antigen is as yet unknown. These gene names are mouse names. The observed sequence ends 1 residue before the CDR3 terminus, with the missing tail filled in from the germline J gene. Time point of the sample: mouse harvest day 14 after allogeneic transplant. Each mouse received 10^7 T-cell-depleted marrow cells plus 10^6 splenic CD5+ T cells by tail vein. The sample belongs to a study of tissue T cells after allogeneic stem cell transplantation. Study-wide results and caveats: Blood and spleen captured only part of the tissue TCR repertoire. Few T cell clones were shared across patients, but motif clusters showed tissue-specific shared signatures.

Repertoires were generated with immunoSEQ multiplex PCR, while TCRdb's copy carries only in-frame clones and drops some. The sample has approximately 2,000 clones; 45% to 60% are singletons. This CDR3 comprises 15 residues. The J segment lost 4 bases and the V segment lost 4 bases, leaving 5 bases of the junction unmatched. Germline V gene data show CDR1 as NNHDY and CDR2 as SYVADS. This TCR was sampled from a female BALB/c mouse given C57BL/6 T cells with graft-versus-host disease after an allogeneic hematopoietic cell transplant. Sequencing used lymph node tissue. The chain joins TRBV13-3 to TRBJ1-6; TRBD1 matches at 7 bases. TRBJ1-6 is marked as an open reading frame, function uncertain. The part of the CDR3 DNA that was read is TGTGCCAGCAGTAACCGGGACAGATATAATTCGCCCCTCTAC. It codes for CASSNRDRYNSPLY. The entire CDR3 protein reads CASSNRDRYNSPLYF.